These 21 T cell receptor beta chains were sequenced from one sample in a study of T cell responses to AZD1222 COVID-19 vaccine. TCRdb's table, derived via immunoSEQ multiplex PCR, lists solely in-frame clones and lacks some. This repertoire shows about 140,000 clones, 90% to 95% found once; its top ten account for under 2.5%. The sample here was peripheral blood, taken on day 0 of AZD1222 vaccination. All receptors come from an adult in good health.

The V gene is TRBV5-1, the J gene TRBJ2-7; D call uncertain. The CDR3 extends over 13 amino acids. Trimming removed 0 bases from V and 3 bases from J, with 7 bases in between. Germline assignment: CDR1 SGHRS and CDR2 YFSETQ. The DNA of the CDR3 is TGCGCCAGCAGCTTGGGGGCTGGCTACGAGCAGTACTTC. Its protein product is CASSLGAGYEQYF. Variable domain in full (rest from reference TRBV5-1 and TRBJ2-7): KAGVTQTPRYLIKTRGQQVTLSCSPISGHRSVSWYQQTPGQGLQFLFEYFSETQRNKGNFPGRFSGRQFSNSRSEMNVSTLELGDSALYLCASSLGAGYEQYFGPGTRLTVT.

The chain combines TRBV5-7 with TRBJ1-5, with TRBD1 identical over 7 bases. TRBV5-7 is designated an ORF whose function remains uncertain. The junction had 9 bases not matched to a gene; V was cut back by 4 bases and J by 5 bases. The CDR3 runs 15 residues. The CDR3 DNA follows: TGTGCCAGCAGCGGGGGACAGCTAGGACATCAGCCCCAGCATTTT. Translation: CASSGGQLGHQPQHF.

J is TRBJ1-5 and V is TRBV5-5, with 8 bases matching TRBD1. Germline CDR1 is SGHKS and CDR2 is YYEKEE (reference sequence). CDR3 length: 17 residues. V lost 0 bases to trimming and J lost 0 bases; unmatched junction nucleotides: 5. CDR3 amino acids: CASSLGQGTPSNQPQHF. In DNA form, the CDR3 reads TGTGCCAGCAGCTTGGGACAGGGGACCCCTAGCAATCAGCCCCAGCATTTT.

This clone is a singleton in its sample. This chain links TRBV11-1 with TRBJ1-6; the D is unclear. V gave up 2 bases and J gave up 8 bases, with 10 bases separating them. Per the germline V gene, CDR1 is SGHAT and CDR2 is FQDESV (reference sequence). CDR3 length equals 14 residues. CDR3 bases: TGTGCCAGCAGCTTAACGGGCGGGGATTCACCCCTCCACTTT. This sequence encodes CASSLTGGDSPLHF.

CDR3 amino acids: CASRQRNQPQHF. CDR3 nucleotides: TGTGCCAGTAGACAGCGCAATCAGCCCCAGCATTTT. The chain links TRBV2 to TRBJ1-5, with a weak D call TRBD1 (5 bases). Germline CDR1 and CDR2: SNHLY and FYNNEI. This CDR3 has 12 residues. The ends were cut back, 9 bases at V and 2 bases at J, with 8 bases in the middle.

A single count supports this clone. The chain recombines TRBV7-9 with TRBJ2-3, with D possibly TRBD1 on 6 matching bases. This CDR3 contains 15 residues. Trimming stripped 6 bases from V and 2 bases from J, with 15 bases between. Looked up from germline, CDR1 is SEHNR and CDR2 is FQNEAQ (reference sequence). For the CDR3, the DNA is TGTGCCAGCAGAACAAACAGGGATTTCACAGATACGCAGTATTTT. Translation: CASRTNRDFTDTQYF.

The chain is built from TRBV3-1 (or the pseudogene TRBV3-2) and TRBJ2-5; D is unresolved. CDR3 length equals 17 residues. V lost 0 bases and J 1 base, leaving 15 bases between the germline ends. In germline, CDR1 is LGHDT, CDR2 YNNKEL (reference sequence). This CDR3 reads CASSQDATWASQETQYF. CDR3 bases: TGTGCCAGCAGCCAAGACGCGACTTGGGCGAGCCAAGAGACCCAGTACTTC.

The chain employs TRBV12-3 or TRBV12-4 and TRBJ1-2; D not resolved. V lost 6 bases, J lost 8 bases, and 10 bases lay in between. CDR3 length: 11 residues. The CDR3 reads CASRYLDGYTF. The CDR3 DNA follows: TGTGCCAGCAGATATTTGGACGGCTACACCTTC.

The V and J genes are TRBV11-2 and TRBJ1-2; weak D call: TRBD1 (5 bases). CDR3 length: 13 amino acids. The germline V gene has CDR1 SGHAT and CDR2 FQNNGV. V was clipped by 5 bases and J by 8 bases, with 15 bases between them. CDR3 sequence (DNA): TGTGCCAGCAGCCAAGACGGGACCTGGGGCTACACCTTC. Its translation is CASSQDGTWGYTF.

On this clone: Distinct nucleotide sequences in the sample also encode this CDR3. The chain is built from TRBV4-3 and TRBJ2-7; D gene unclear. The CDR3 has 13 amino acids. In germline, CDR1 is LGHNA, CDR2 YSLEER. V lost 0 bases, J lost 2 bases, and 5 bases lay in between. CDR3 sequence (DNA): TGCGCCAGCAGCCAAGATAGGGCCTACGAGCAGTACTTC. Protein sequence: CASSQDRAYEQYF.

This rearrangement joins TRBV6-5 to TRBJ2-3; TRBD1 might be the D (6 bases). V was clipped by 5 bases and J by 2 bases, with 8 bases between them. This CDR3 has 13 amino acids. Germline V gene lookup returns CDR1 MNHEY and CDR2 SVGAGI. In nucleotides, the CDR3 is TGTGCCAGCAGTAGGGACAACACAGATACGCAGTATTTT. Translated: CASSRDNTDTQYF.

This clone was seen a few times. The chain uses TRBV9 and TRBJ2-5; D may be TRBD1 (5 bases). Germline loops: CDR1 SGDLS, CDR2 YYNGEE. V lost 0 bases and J lost 1, with 10 bases in between. The CDR3 consists of 15 residues. CDR3 region: CASSVERGRQETQYF. The CDR3 nucleotides are TGTGCCAGCAGCGTAGAAAGGGGTCGCCAAGAGACCCAGTACTTC.

The chain uses TRBV7-9 and TRBJ1-6; 7 nucleotides agree with TRBD1. This CDR3 comprises 14 residues. Germline-derived CDR1 and CDR2 are SEHNR and FQNEAQ (reference sequence). The V gene end was trimmed by 5 bases and the J gene end by 4 bases; junction bases not matched to a gene: 2. The CDR3 DNA reads as TGTGCCAGCAGCCCGGGACAGTATAATTCACCCCTCCACTTT. It translates to CASSPGQYNSPLHF.

This clone occurred once. The rearrangement uses TRBV28 and TRBJ1-2, with D unresolved. V shed 7 bases and J shed 8 bases, with 11 bases lying between them. The CDR3 consists of 11 residues. Germline loops: CDR1 MDHEN, CDR2 SYDVKM. For the CDR3, the DNA is TGTGCCAGCACTAGGACCGGAGGCTACACCTTC. This sequence encodes CASTRTGGYTF.

The V call is TRBV28, the J call TRBJ1-2; tentative D call: TRBD1 (5 bases). V lost 6 bases to trimming and J lost 4 bases, with 9 bases between them. The CDR3 sequence is 12 residues long. Germline values: CDR1 MDHEN, CDR2 SYDVKM. This CDR3 is CASRDSPYGYTF. The CDR3 bases are TGTGCCAGCAGAGACAGCCCCTATGGCTACACCTTC.

V gene TRBV9 combines with J gene TRBJ2-1; TRBD2 might be the D (6 bases). V was cut by 0 bases and J by 3 bases, with 10 bases left in between. The V gene's germline CDR1 is SGDLS and CDR2 YYNGEE. The CDR3 contains 15 residues. CDR3 sequence (DNA): TGTGCCAGCAGCGTAGCTGAGACTAGCTACAATGAGCAGTTCTTC. It translates to CASSVAETSYNEQFF.

This chain links TRBV12-3 or TRBV12-4 with TRBJ2-1, with D hard to call. Trimming cost V 5 bases and J 0 bases, with 5 bases left between them. CDR3 length: 13 amino acids. This CDR3 reads CASSPASYNEQFF. CDR3 bases: TGTGCCAGCAGTCCCGCCTCCTACAATGAGCAGTTCTTC.

V usage is TRBV30 and J usage is TRBJ1-4, with a possible D match to TRBD1 (6 bases). V was pared by 3 bases and J by 10 bases, with 15 bases between. Germline lookup yields CDR1 GTSNPN and CDR2 SVGIG (reference sequence). The CDR3 contains 13 residues. In DNA, the CDR3 is TGTGCCTGGAGCGAGGGGGGCAGTGGAAAACTGTTTTTT. As protein: CAWSEGGSGKLFF.

The chain couples TRBV5-6 to TRBJ1-6; 7 bases are shared with TRBD1. Per germline, CDR1 SGHDT and CDR2 YYEEEE. CDR3 length: 16 amino acids. Trimming at V came to 1 base and at J to 10 bases, leaving 11 bases not matched to a gene. The CDR3, as DNA: TGTGCCAGCAGCTTGCGGGTGACAGGGATCGAATCACCCCTCCACTTT. It yields the protein CASSLRVTGIESPLHF.

This sequence joins TRBV29-1 and TRBJ2-7; D possibly uses TRBD1 or TRBD2 (7 bases each). Germline CDR1 is SQVTM and CDR2 is ANQGSEA. Trimming shortened V by 7 bases and J by 6 bases, and 19 bases separated the two germline ends. The length of the CDR3 is 13 residues. The CDR3 region has the DNA TGCAGCGCCGGGGGGACAGACTCTTCCGAGCAGTACTTC. This codes for CSAGGTDSSEQYF.

This clone was detected only once. The V call is TRBV7-9, the J call TRBJ2-1; 8 bases agree with TRBD1. The V and J ends lost 4 bases and 0 bases, in that order; junction bases with no gene match: 8. Germline V gene sequence: CDR1 SEHNR, CDR2 FQNEAQ (reference sequence). The CDR3 has 17 residues. This chain's CDR3 is CASSSPLTGGSYNEQFF. DNA for the CDR3: TGTGCCAGCAGCTCCCCGCTCACAGGGGGCTCCTACAATGAGCAGTTCTTC.